The rows below give T cell receptor beta chains drawn from one sample of a study of T cells after posttransplantation cyclophosphamide. Repertoires were generated with immunoSEQ multiplex PCR, while TCRdb's copy carries only in-frame clones and drops some. The repertoire consists of tens of thousands of clones, none detected only once. The specimen was PBMCs. All receptors come from a man aged 40-55 years in good health, CMV-negative, and a related stem cell transplant donor. CDR3s include the opening cysteine and the closing phenylalanine or tryptophan. The D gene is left open where the match is weak. Only some rows state a clone size, as once, few, many or a class for expanded clones.

J	D	size	V	CDR3	DNA
TRBJ2-2	NA	many	TRBV28	CASSLYGELFF	TGTGCCAGCAGTTTGTACGGGGAGCTGTTTTTT
TRBJ2-1	TRBD2	many	TRBV27	CASSFQGLWNEQFF	TGTGCCAGCAGTTTCCAGGGACTATGGAATGAGCAGTTCTTC
TRBJ2-2	TRBD2	NA	TRBV13	CASSLGWTSWAGELFF	TGTGCCAGCAGCTTAGGTTGGACTAGCTGGGCCGGGGAGCTGTTTTTT
TRBJ1-5	NA	many	TRBV4-3	CASSQDISGGGQPQHF	TGCGCCAGCAGCCAAGATATATCCGGGGGTGGTCAGCCCCAGCATTTT
TRBJ2-7	TRBD2	many	TRBV19	CASRPTGTSDYEQYF	TGTGCCAGTAGACCCACCGGGACTAGCGACTACGAGCAGTACTTC
TRBJ2-7	TRBD2	many	TRBV13	CASSTRREGSGAYEQYF	TGTGCCAGCAGCACCCGAAGGGAGGGCTCAGGAGCCTACGAGCAGTACTTC
TRBJ1-6	TRBD1	few	TRBV16	CASSPRTGYSPLHF	TGTGCCAGCAGCCCCAGGACAGGGTATTCACCCCTCCACTTT
TRBJ1-2	TRBD1	many	TRBV4-1	CASSLETGDYGYTF	TGCGCCAGCAGCCTAGAGACAGGGGACTATGGCTACACCTTC
TRBJ2-1	TRBD1	many	TRBV29-1	CSVGQGDEQFF	TGCAGCGTAGGACAGGGCGATGAGCAGTTCTTC
TRBJ2-3	TRBD2	many	TRBV5-6	CASSFGGGSTDTQYF	TGTGCCAGCAGCTTCGGGGGAGGGAGCACAGATACGCAGTATTTT
TRBJ2-1	NA	many	TRBV4-1	CASSQEEGLILYNEQFF	TGCGCCAGCAGCCAAGAGGAGGGTTTGATATTATACAATGAGCAGTTCTTC
TRBJ2-3	TRBD2	many	TRBV6-4	CASSDAGGPTDTQYF	TGTGCCAGCAGTGACGCGGGAGGGCCGACAGATACGCAGTATTTT
TRBJ1-4	NA	many	TRBV6-6	CASSYRGNDEKLFF	TGTGCCAGCAGTTACAGGGGAAATGATGAAAAACTGTTTTTT
TRBJ2-2	NA	many	TRBV6-1	CASNNPGFTGELFF	TGTGCCAGCAACAATCCAGGTTTCACCGGGGAGCTGTTTTTT
TRBJ2-5	TRBD1	many	TRBV7-2	CASSIRQGETQYF	TGTGCCAGCAGCATTCGACAGGGAGAGACCCAGTACTTC
TRBJ1-2	NA	many	TRBV6-5	CASSYDTYGYTF	TGTGCCAGCAGCTACGACACCTATGGCTACACCTTC
TRBJ1-2	NA	many	TRBV10-3	CAISDRGSDGYTF	TGTGCCATCAGTGACAGGGGATCCGATGGCTACACCTTC
TRBJ2-2	NA	NA	TRBV6-6	CASSYSPSGGGIF	TGTGCCAGCAGTTATTCCCCCTCGGGCGGCGGGATTTTT
TRBJ2-1	NA	many	TRBV19	CASTFSDSSYNEQFF	TGTGCCAGTACTTTCTCCGACAGCTCCTACAATGAGCAGTTCTTC
TRBJ1-5	TRBD1	many	TRBV28	CASSPGTGINQPQHF	TGTGCCAGCAGTCCCGGGACAGGGATCAATCAGCCCCAGCATTTT
TRBJ1-3	TRBD1	many	TRBV30	CAWSSRDSPYSGNTIYF	TGTGCCTGGAGCAGCCGGGACAGCCCCTACTCTGGAAACACCATATATTTT
TRBJ2-1	NA	many	TRBV5-8	CASSLRGSSYNEQFF	TGTGCCAGCAGCTTAAGGGGGAGCTCCTACAATGAGCAGTTCTTC